This TCR beta chain was found in a study of T cells after yellow fever vaccination. Using its own MiXCR run on the 5' RACE reads, TCRdb lists one record per CDR3 protein. The sample carries a few hundred thousand distinct CDR3 sequences, approximately 10% recorded once. This clonotype came up many times. This CDR3 has 14 amino acids. The V gene end was trimmed by 1 base and the J gene end by 4 bases; junction bases not matched to a gene: 4. CDR1 and CDR2 (germline): SGHRS, YFSETQ. The chain employs TRBV5-1 and TRBJ1-1, with 7 bases aligning to TRBD1. This TCR derives from a man between 18 and 35 years old who received the YFV17D yellow fever vaccine. The sample in question was PBMCs, obtained on the day of the first yellow fever vaccination. The DNA of the CDR3 is TGCGCCAGCAGCTTGCAGGGGGGCAGCACTGAAGCTTTCTTT. This gives the protein CASSLQGGSTEAFF.